Listed here are 9 T cell receptor beta chains from one sample, sequenced in a study of T and B cells in COVID-19 patients. Each TRB amplification used about 220-500 ng of genomic DNA from blood. Multiplex PCR with BIOMED2 TRB-A/B primer pools amplified TRB rearrangements. From the multiplex PCR reads, TCRdb called clonotypes with MiXCR, one entry per CDR3 protein. Of more than 20,000 distinct CDR3 sequences listed, around a third are singletons. Sequencing was performed on blood. Every receptor here comes from a human donor who had recovered from COVID-19.

V and J are TRBV6-6 and TRBJ1-4; a weak D match, TRBD1 (6 bases). This CDR3 is built from 14 residues. Germline CDR1 reads MNHNY; CDR2 reads SVGAGI (reference sequence). Trimming removed 2 bases from V and 7 bases from J, with 11 bases in between. The CDR3 loop reads CASSYGQGSEKLFF. CDR3 nucleotide sequence: TGTGCCAGCAGTTACGGCCAGGGGAGTGAAAAACTGTTTTTT.

V usage is TRBV20-1 and J usage is TRBJ2-5, with TRBD2 matching 8 bases. The CDR3 has 16 residues. V was clipped by 1 base and J by 1 base; unmatched bases: 8. Germline V gives CDR1 DFQATT, CDR2 SNEGSKA (reference sequence). The CDR3 loop is CSARGWVAGRQETQYF. The CDR3 bases are TGCAGTGCTAGAGGATGGGTAGCGGGGCGCCAAGAGACCCAGTACTTC.

This clonotype was recorded a few times. V is TRBV14 and J is TRBJ2-3; no clear D. The CDR3 is 14 residues long. Trimming took 1 base from V and 4 from J, leaving 9 bases between them. The germline V gene encodes CDR1 SGHDN and CDR2 FVKESK. In DNA form, the CDR3 reads TGTGCCAGCAGCCAAGCTCCGACCCCAGATACGCAGTATTTT. This translates into CASSQAPTPDTQYF.

This clonotype was counted only a few times. This chain connects TRBV19 to TRBJ1-5, with D unresolved. Trimming stripped 6 bases from V and 11 bases from J, with 14 bases between. The CDR3 runs 12 residues. From germline, CDR1 is LNHDA and CDR2 SQIVND (reference sequence). CDR3 region: CASSLFPWSQHF. CDR3 DNA: TGTGCCAGTAGCCTCTTCCCCTGGTCCCAGCATTTT.

This clonotype was counted a few times. The V call is TRBV5-6, the J call TRBJ2-3; TRBD2 agrees at 7 bases. J lost 2 bases, V lost 4 bases, and 10 bases had no gene match. The CDR3 extends over 16 amino acids. Germline V gene sequence: CDR1 SGHDT, CDR2 YYEEEE. The CDR3 protein is CASSPRLAAPTDTQYF. For the CDR3, the DNA is TGTGCCAGCAGCCCTCGACTAGCCGCACCCACAGATACGCAGTATTTT.

This chain links TRBV5-4 with TRBJ1-1; D is perhaps TRBD1 (6 bases). The germline V gene encodes CDR1 SGHNT and CDR2 YYREEE (reference sequence). The CDR3 is 16 residues long. Trimming took off 0 bases at V and 4 bases at J, with 16 bases between the two ends. The CDR3 region is CASSLEWTAPGTEAFF. DNA of the CDR3: TGTGCCAGCAGCTTGGAGTGGACAGCCCCAGGCACTGAAGCTTTCTTT.

The rearrangement uses TRBV12-3 or TRBV12-4 and TRBJ2-2; a weak D match, TRBD2 (6 bases). This CDR3 has 16 amino acids. V shed 6 bases and J shed 2 bases, with 16 bases lying between them. The CDR3 reads CASSRKTSLNTGELFF. DNA of the CDR3: TGTGCCAGCAGCCGTAAGACTAGTTTAAACACCGGGGAGCTGTTTTTT.

This clonotype showed up many times. The rearrangement links TRBV5-5 to TRBJ2-7, with D possibly TRBD1 on 5 matching bases. V was shortened by 3 bases and J by 3 bases, with 13 bases between the two germline ends. The CDR3 spans 14 residues. Germline V gene sequence: CDR1 SGHKS, CDR2 YYEKEE (reference sequence). CDR3 sequence (DNA): TGTGCCAGCAGCTGGACGACAGAGTACTACGAGCAGTACTTC. It translates to CASSWTTEYYEQYF.

As for this clonotype: One junction end disagrees with the germline gene, perhaps due to a read error. This chain connects TRBV5-5 to TRBJ2-1; D not certain. This CDR3 has 17 amino acids. CDR1 and CDR2 from the germline V gene are SGHKS and YYEKEE (reference sequence). The CDR3 DNA follows: TGTGCCAGAAGCTTGGTCGCCGGCTTAGTTTCAGACAATGAGCAGTTCTTC. Translated: CARSLVAGLVSDNEQFF.